The present entry profiles one T cell receptor beta chain with its context. Original methodology: For nucleated cells, counts were estimated from reference gene primer amplification. Measured with immunoSEQ multiplex PCR; TCRdb has only the in-frame clones, and not every one. Clonal size and the V and J genes are those of that table, whereas D and trimming came from the DNA. Seen here are roughly 180,000 clones, 75% to 90% observed once, and the top ten hold approximately 8.9%. The data stem from a study of blood T cell repertoires in COVID-19. The germline V gene encodes CDR1 SNHLY and CDR2 FYNNEI. V lost 0 bases and J lost 7, with 12 bases in between. This CDR3 region has 14 residues.

The chain uses TRBV2 and TRBJ1-2, with a tentative D call TRBD1 (5 bases). The sequence was obtained from a woman aged 55-69 years with acute or convalescent COVID-19. The sample consisted of peripheral blood. This CDR3 is CASSEATGGGGYTF. The CDR3 DNA is TGTGCCAGCAGTGAAGCGACGGGGGGTGGTGGCTACACCTTC.